Reported below is one T cell receptor beta chain. Its target is unknown. These data are taken from a study of OX40 agonist ivuxolimab in advanced cancers. Study-level background: All patients had ivuxolimab intravenously every 2 weeks at 0.01 to 10 mg/kg.

Data came from immunoSEQ multiplex PCR; TCRdb stores just in-frame clones and leaves some out. Among tens of thousands of clones listed, about 88% were seen once. Regarding the study as a whole: The authors also found low normalized T-cell clonal expansion in some nonresponders. Dosing at 0.1 to 3.0 mg/kg was accompanied by clonal expansion of CD4+ and CD8+ blood T cells by week 6.

The CDR3 contains 15 residues. Looked up from germline, CDR1 is SGDLS and CDR2 is YYNGEE. V lost 0 bases, J lost 0 bases, and 10 bases lay in between. Specimen: CD4+ or CD8+ T cells sorted from blood, collected in a trial of the OX40 agonist ivuxolimab. This receptor was identified in an adult with an advanced solid tumor such as melanoma, head and neck, liver or kidney cancer. The chain couples TRBV9 to TRBJ2-7; TRBD2 is a possible D gene (6 bases). CDR3 protein: CASSVEAGSSYEQYF. As DNA, the CDR3 is TGTGCCAGCAGCGTAGAAGCCGGGAGCTCCTACGAGCAGTACTTC.